The source of this T cell receptor (beta chain) is a study of cytomegalovirus exposure and HLA in healthy donors. The study, taken as a whole, reports: Some TCR beta chains (over 150 of them) were listed as cytomegalovirus-associated. Reports described diagnosis of cytomegalovirus status by the classifier as highly specific and sensitive.

Method: immunoSEQ multiplex PCR; TCRdb's copy keeps in-frame clones and lacks some. The sample consists of about 130,000 clones, more than 80% of them appearing once. The donors were members of the validation cohort, which comprised about 120 subjects and was separate from the first cohort of 670 or so subjects. Concerning this clone itself: As yet, its antigen is unknown.

This CDR3 comprises 16 residues. V lost 7 bases, J lost 1 base, and 8 bases stayed unmatched. Germline V CDR1 and CDR2: WSHSY, SAAADI. Material for sequencing was PBMCs. The chain employs TRBV10-2 and TRBJ2-7, with TRBD2 matching over 12 bases. This receptor was taken from a woman younger than 45 in good health and CMV-seropositive. In nucleotides, the CDR3 is TGCGCCAGCAATCTAGCGGGAGGGCCTCAATCCTACGAGCAGTACTTC. Protein: CASNLAGGPQSYEQYF.